This T cell receptor beta chain comes out of a study of T cell changes during pregnancy in multiple sclerosis. This CDR3 is built from 15 residues. The germline V gene encodes CDR1 MNHEY and CDR2 SMNVEV (reference sequence). V lost 6 bases, J lost 3 bases, and 7 bases stayed unmatched. Sequencing was performed with immunoSEQ multiplex PCR; in TCRdb, only in-frame clones are kept and a portion is missing. The sample includes around 47,000 clones, roughly 95% of them seen just once. This sequence originates from a female donor with multiple sclerosis, enrolled in a pregnancy study. The material sequenced was peripheral blood, taken in the second trimester of pregnancy. The chain recombines TRBV27 with TRBJ1-2; 10 nucleotides line up with TRBD1. CDR3 DNA: TGTGCCAGCAGCCCCCGGGACAGGGGAGACTATGGCTACACCTTC. It encodes CASSPRDRGDYGYTF.